The 15 T cell receptor beta chains reported below all come from one sample, sequenced in a study of metastatic and nonmetastatic thyroid tumors. Through MiXCR, TCRdb re-clonotyped the PCR reads. The repertoire has under 95,000 clones, roughly 13% of them found once; the top ten carry around 10%. Ahead of thyroid surgery, no patient had received treatment of any kind. Source material: blood. These receptors were taken from a female donor with papillary thyroid cancer or a benign thyroid nodule (not recorded which). Some clones in this sample may be carry-over from other donors' samples.

The chain carries TRBV5-1 and TRBJ1-2; D is possibly TRBD1 (5 bases). This CDR3 region has 20 residues. The germline V and J ends were trimmed by 0 bases and 4 bases, with 28 bases remaining between them. Germline V gives CDR1 SGHRS, CDR2 YFSETQ. CDR3 bases: TGCGCCAGCAGCTTGGTTCTCGGGGGTTTGAAGGGGTACTCACCCTATGGCTACACCTTC. Translation gives CASSLVLGGLKGYSPYGYTF.

This clone was detected many times. The V and J genes are TRBV7-9 and TRBJ1-3; D perhaps matches TRBD1 (6 bases). V gave up 5 bases and J gave up 4 bases, with 15 bases separating them. The CDR3 is 15 residues long. Germline CDR1 is SEHNR and CDR2 is FQNEAQ (reference sequence). The CDR3 DNA reads TGTGCCAGCAGCCTTACCGGGACAACGGGAAACACCATATATTTT. Translating gives CASSLTGTTGNTIYF.

This clone was counted ten times or more. The chain uses TRBV18 and TRBJ1-2, with TRBD1 matching over 11 bases. Germline values: CDR1 KGHSH, CDR2 LQKENI. V was clipped by 3 bases and J by 4 bases; unmatched bases: 4. The CDR3 has 15 residues. The CDR3 nucleotides read TGTGCCAGCTCACCCGGACAGGGGGCACTCTATGGCTACACCTTC. Protein product: CASSPGQGALYGYTF.

At least ten counts were recorded for this clone. The sample holds other DNA sequences that translate to the same CDR3. The J gene is TRBJ2-3, the V gene TRBV18; a weak D match, TRBD2 (5 bases). The CDR3 covers 16 residues. Germline loops: CDR1 KGHSH, CDR2 LQKENI. Trimming removed 2 bases from V and 2 bases from J, with 14 bases in between. The CDR3 is CASSPSRRLSTDTQYF. As DNA, the CDR3 is TGTGCCAGCTCACCATCACGGAGGCTTTCCACAGATACGCAGTATTTT. The variable domain in full, with the rest retrieved from reference TRBV18 and TRBJ2-3, is NAGVMQNPRHLVRRRGQEARLRCSPMKGHSHVYWYRQLPEEGLKFMVYLQKENIIDESGMPKERFSAEFPKEGPSILRIQQVVRGDSAAYFCASSPSRRLSTDTQYFGPGTRLTVL.

This clone came up once. This rearrangement joins TRBV20-1 to TRBJ2-7, with 7 bases aligning to TRBD2. The length of the CDR3 is 14 residues. Per germline, CDR1 DFQATT and CDR2 SNEGSKA (reference sequence). CDR3 residues: CSALMAGDTYEQYF. CDR3 nucleotide sequence: TGCTCGGCTTTGATGGCGGGAGACACCTACGAGCAGTACTTC.

This clone was seen many times. Other DNA sequences in the sample encode the same CDR3. The chain is built from TRBV27 and TRBJ2-1; 13 nucleotides line up with TRBD2. This CDR3 comprises 15 residues. With V trimmed by 6 bases and J by 6 bases, 5 bases remained unmatched. Germline-derived CDR1 and CDR2 are MNHEY and SMNVEV (reference sequence). The CDR3: CASSPGLAGVNEQFF. The CDR3 DNA follows: TGTGCCAGCAGCCCCGGACTAGCGGGAGTCAATGAGCAGTTCTTC.

This clone was seen ten or more times. The chain is built from TRBV6-1 and TRBJ2-7; D may be TRBD2 (6 bases). Trimming cost V 4 bases and J 2 bases, with 9 bases left between them. CDR1 and CDR2 from the germline V gene are MNHNS and SASEGT. There are 13 residues in the CDR3. CDR3 in DNA: TGTGCCAGCAGTGTGGACTATCCCTACGAGCAGTACTTC. Translated, it gives CASSVDYPYEQYF.

This clone was seen many times. The rearrangement uses TRBV28 and TRBJ2-5, with D unresolved. V gave up 5 bases and J gave up 2 bases, with 15 bases separating them. This CDR3 spans 15 amino acids. Germline V gene sequence: CDR1 MDHEN, CDR2 SYDVKM. CDR3 sequence: CASSTTLGYQETQYF. The CDR3 DNA sequence: TGTGCCAGCAGTACGACATTGGGGTATCAAGAGACCCAGTACTTC.

There are a few counts of this clone. A much larger clone differs by one base, so this may be a read error. Other DNA sequences in this sample translate to the same CDR3. The V call is TRBV4-2, the J call TRBJ1-3; the match to TRBD1 covers 7 bases. Germline V gene sequence: CDR1 LGHNA, CDR2 YNFKEQ. This CDR3 contains 17 residues. Unmatched junction bases numbered 9, after V lost 0 bases and J lost 4 bases. CDR3 coding DNA: TGTGCCAGCAGCCAAGATCTAGACACAGGGGCCGGAAACACCATATATTTT. It is translated as CASSQDLDTGAGNTIYF.

At least ten counts were recorded for this clone. This sequence joins TRBV9 and TRBJ2-3; 9 bases map to TRBD1. The length of the CDR3 is 17 residues. Germline CDR1 reads SGDLS; CDR2 reads YYNGEE. V was clipped by 2 bases and J by 2 bases; unmatched bases: 9. This CDR3 reads CASSVMDRGFNTDTQYF. CDR3 in DNA: TGTGCCAGCAGCGTCATGGACAGGGGATTTAACACAGATACGCAGTATTTT.

This clone was seen a few times. This may stem from a read error, because a much larger clone lies one nucleotide away. The chain couples TRBV29-1 to TRBJ2-5; D possibly matches TRBD1 or TRBD2 (6 bases each). CDR3 length equals 12 residues. Looked up from germline, CDR1 is SQVTM and CDR2 is ANQGSEA. Here the CDR3 reads CIVSGGQETQYF. The CDR3 coding sequence is TGCATCGTTTCCGGGGGCCAGGAGACCCAGTACTTC.

This clone came up many times. This chain links TRBV14 with TRBJ2-1, with no clear D. The V gene's germline CDR1 is SGHDN and CDR2 FVKESK. Trimming took off 1 base at V and 4 bases at J, with 11 bases between the two ends. CDR3 length: 15 residues. The CDR3 sequence is CASSQGYGDYNEQFF. CDR3 nucleotides: TGTGCCAGCAGCCAAGGATACGGTGATTACAATGAGCAGTTCTTC.

Many counts were recorded for this clone. The rearrangement links TRBV14 to TRBJ1-2; 7 bases agree with TRBD1. V trimming: 0 bases; J trimming: 0 bases; junction bases outside the gene matches: 4. Per germline, CDR1 SGHDN and CDR2 FVKESK. This CDR3 spans 16 amino acids. The CDR3 DNA reads as TGTGCCAGCAGCCAAGATCCAGGGACAGCTAACTATGGCTACACCTTC. Protein product: CASSQDPGTANYGYTF.

The sample holds many counts of this clone. The V and J genes are TRBV18 and TRBJ2-3, with 8 bases lining up with TRBD2. Germline CDR1 and CDR2: KGHSH and LQKENI. The CDR3 extends over 14 amino acids. V was clipped by 3 bases and J by 2 bases; unmatched bases: 1. The CDR3 DNA is TGTGCCAGCTCACCTAGCGGGACCACAGATACGCAGTATTTT. It translates to CASSPSGTTDTQYF.

The chain joins TRBV12-3 or TRBV12-4 to TRBJ1-1; 10 bases are shared with TRBD1. The CDR3 consists of 14 residues. The J segment lost 5 bases and the V segment lost 7 bases, leaving 7 bases of the junction unmatched. The CDR3 here is CASTPGQGGTEAFF. In DNA form, the CDR3 reads TGTGCCAGCACCCCTGGACAGGGGGGAACTGAAGCTTTCTTT.